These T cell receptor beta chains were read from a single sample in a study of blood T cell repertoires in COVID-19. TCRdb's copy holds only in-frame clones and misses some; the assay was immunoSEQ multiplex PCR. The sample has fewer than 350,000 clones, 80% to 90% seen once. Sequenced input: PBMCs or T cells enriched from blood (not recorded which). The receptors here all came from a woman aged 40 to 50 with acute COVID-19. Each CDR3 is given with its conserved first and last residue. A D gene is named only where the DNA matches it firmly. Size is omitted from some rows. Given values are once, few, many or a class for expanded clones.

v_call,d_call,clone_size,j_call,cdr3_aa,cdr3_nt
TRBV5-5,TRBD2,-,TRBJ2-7,CASSVFGTIYEQYF,TGTGCCAGCAGCGTCTTCGGGACTATCTACGAGCAGTACTTC
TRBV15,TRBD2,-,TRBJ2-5,CATSRDWPSGSEYQETQYF,TGTGCCACCAGCAGAGATTGGCCTAGCGGGAGCGAGTACCAAGAGACCCAGTACTTC
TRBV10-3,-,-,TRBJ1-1,CAISEEGGTEAFF,TGTGCCATCAGTGAGGAGGGTGGCACTGAAGCTTTCTTT
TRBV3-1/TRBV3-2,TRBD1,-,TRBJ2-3,CASSQRDRYFDTQYF,TGTGCCAGCAGCCAGCGGGACAGGTACTTTGATACGCAGTATTTT
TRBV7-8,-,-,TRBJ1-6,CASTPKDNSPLHF,TGTGCCAGCACCCCTAAAGATAATTCACCCCTCCACTTT
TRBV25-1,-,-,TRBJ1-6,CASSEWKGVDSPLHF,TGTGCCAGCAGTGAATGGAAGGGGGTAGATTCACCCCTCCACTTT
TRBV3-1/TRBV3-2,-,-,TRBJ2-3,CASSPLRSTDTQYF,TGTGCCAGCAGCCCGTTGAGAAGCACAGATACGCAGTATTTT
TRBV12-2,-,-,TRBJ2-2,CASRLVLSLNTGELFF,TGTGCAAGTCGCTTAGTTTTATCTCTGAACACCGGGGAGCTGTTTTTT
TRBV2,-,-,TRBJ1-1,CASSADMNTEAFF,TGTGCCAGCAGCGCGGACATGAACACTGAAGCTTTCTTT
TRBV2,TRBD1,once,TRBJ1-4,CASIGQGLTNEKLFF,TGTGCCAGCATTGGACAGGGACTAACTAATGAAAAACTGTTTTTT
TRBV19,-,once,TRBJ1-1,CASTHLTGTPEAFF,TGTGCCAGTACCCACCTCACAGGGACACCTGAAGCTTTCTTT
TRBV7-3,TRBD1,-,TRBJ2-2,CASSLASGTGSTGELFF,TGTGCCAGCAGCTTAGCCTCCGGGACAGGGAGCACCGGGGAGCTGTTTTTT
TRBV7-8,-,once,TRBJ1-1,CASSSPQENTEAFF,TGTGCCAGCAGCTCGCCACAAGAGAACACTGAAGCTTTCTTT
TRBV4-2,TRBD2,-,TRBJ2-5,CASSQRDWEGQETQYF,TGTGCCAGCAGCCAAAGAGACTGGGAGGGGCAAGAGACCCAGTACTTC
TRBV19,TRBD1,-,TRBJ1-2,CASTRTGEDYGYTF,TGTGCCAGTACTCGGACAGGGGAGGACTATGGCTACACCTTC
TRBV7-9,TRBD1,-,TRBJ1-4,CASSLQTGLGEKLFF,TGTGCCAGCAGCTTACAGACAGGGCTCGGGGAAAAACTGTTTTTT
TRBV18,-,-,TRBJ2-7,CASSRETGIVYEQYF,TGTGCCAGCTCACGGGAGACCGGGATCGTCTACGAGCAGTACTTC
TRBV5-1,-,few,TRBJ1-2,CASSSASAGIGYGYTF,TGCGCCAGCAGTTCAGCCTCGGCAGGGATCGGCTATGGCTACACCTTC
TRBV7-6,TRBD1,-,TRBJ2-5,CASSLQTGETQYF,TGTGCCAGCAGCCTTCAGACAGGGGAGACCCAGTACTTC
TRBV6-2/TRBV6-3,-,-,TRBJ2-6,CASSYWGAGANVLTF,TGTGCCAGCAGTTACTGGGGGGCTGGGGCCAACGTCCTGACTTTC
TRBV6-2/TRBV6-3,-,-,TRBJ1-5,CASSLNLLVDRSGQPQHF,TGTGCCAGCAGTTTAAACTTGCTCGTTGACAGGTCAGGACAGCCCCAGCATTTT
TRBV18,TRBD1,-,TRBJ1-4,CASSTGTGEKLFF,TGTGCCAGCTCGACAGGGACAGGTGAAAAACTGTTTTTT
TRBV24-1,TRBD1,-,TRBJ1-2,CATSDRTGTGYTF,TGTGCCACCAGTGATCGGACAGGGACTGGCTACACCTTC
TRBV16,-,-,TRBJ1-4,CASSQYATSGEKLFF,TGTGCCAGCAGCCAATATGCGACAAGTGGTGAAAAACTGTTTTTT
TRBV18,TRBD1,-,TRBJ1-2,CASSLGQGHPYGYTF,TGTGCCAGCTCACTGGGACAGGGCCACCCCTATGGCTACACCTTC
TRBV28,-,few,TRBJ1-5,CASSFGGESNQPQHF,TGTGCCAGCAGTTTTGGTGGGGAGAGCAATCAGCCCCAGCATTTT
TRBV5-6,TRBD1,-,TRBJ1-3,CASRRDSGNTIYF,TGTGCCAGCAGACGGGACAGCGGAAACACCATATATTTT
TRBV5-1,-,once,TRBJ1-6,CASSSAGDNSPLHF,TGCGCCAGCAGCTCGGCCGGGGATAATTCACCCCTCCACTTT
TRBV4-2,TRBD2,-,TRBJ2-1,CASSLPGLAGGLDEQFF,TGTGCCAGCAGCCTCCCGGGACTAGCGGGGGGGCTGGATGAGCAGTTCTTC
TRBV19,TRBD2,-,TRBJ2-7,CASSTLPSGRLYEQYF,TGTGCCAGTAGTACCCTTCCCAGCGGGAGGCTCTACGAGCAGTACTTC
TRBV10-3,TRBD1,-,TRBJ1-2,CAIRDREGYGYTF,TGTGCCATCAGGGACAGGGAGGGCTATGGCTACACCTTC
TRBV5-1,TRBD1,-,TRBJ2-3,CASSPGTGSTDTQYF,TGCGCCAGCAGCCCGGGGACAGGGAGCACAGATACGCAGTATTTT
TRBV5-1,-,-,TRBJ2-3,CASSSQAGITDTQYF,TGCGCCAGCAGCTCTCAAGCGGGTATCACAGATACGCAGTATTTT
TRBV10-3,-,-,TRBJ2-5,CAISESRGQETQYF,TGTGCCATCAGTGAAAGTCGGGGGCAAGAGACCCAGTACTTC
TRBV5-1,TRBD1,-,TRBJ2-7,CASTFAGQGYEQYF,TGCGCCAGCACATTTGCCGGACAGGGGTACGAGCAGTACTTC
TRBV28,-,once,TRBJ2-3,CASSLEPGTRRSTDTQYF,TGTGCCAGCAGTTTAGAACCTGGGACAAGGAGAAGCACAGATACGCAGTATTTT
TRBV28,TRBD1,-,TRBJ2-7,CASSLEDVILRWGTGAHEQYF,TGTGCCAGCAGTTTGGAAGACGTGATCCTTCGGTGGGGGACAGGGGCTCACGAGCAGTACTTC
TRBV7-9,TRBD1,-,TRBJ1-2,CASSLQGAGGYTF,TGTGCCAGCAGTCTACAGGGGGCCGGTGGCTACACCTTC
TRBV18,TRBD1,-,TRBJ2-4,CASSPPAGQGAANIQYF,TGTGCCAGCTCACCACCGGCGGGGCAGGGGGCGGCGAACATTCAGTACTTC
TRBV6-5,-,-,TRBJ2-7,CASSWGGEQYF,TGTGCCAGCAGTTGGGGAGGCGAGCAGTACTTC